Below are 32 T cell receptor beta chains sequenced from a single sample in a study of T cells in Graves' hyperthyroidism and ophthalmopathy. Researchers amplified the TCR beta CDR3 regions from RNA transcripts. Researchers ran a first-round RT-PCR on the TCR CDR3 using the HTBI primer set. A single record per CDR3 protein comes from TCRdb applying MiXCR to the multiplex PCR reads. The sample consists of 300,000 to 450,000 distinct CDR3 sequences, more than 12% of them appearing once. The sequenced sample consisted of blood. Receptor source: a woman younger than 45 with Graves' ophthalmopathy.

This clonotype occurred many times. The chain employs TRBV27 and TRBJ1-2; possibly TRBD1 for D (5 bases). The CDR3 extends over 14 amino acids. Deletions cut 1 base from V and 8 bases from J, with 14 bases between. Germline-derived CDR1 and CDR2 are MNHEY and SMNVEV (reference sequence). The CDR3 region is CASSLLGQGYGYTF. The CDR3 coding sequence is TGTGCCAGCAGTTTATTAGGTCAGGGCTACGGCTACACCTTC.

This clonotype was picked up a small number of times. In nucleotides, the CDR3 is TGTGCCAGCATCCCCGGGACAGGGGGTTTCAATCAGCCCCAGCATTTT. Translating gives CASIPGTGGFNQPQHF. The chain employs TRBV12-3 or TRBV12-4 and TRBJ1-5; 11 bases fit TRBD1. Losses at the gene ends were 7 bases for V and 3 bases for J; bases not matched to a gene: 8. The CDR3 runs to 16 residues.

This clonotype occurred many times. The chain employs TRBV6-2 or TRBV6-3 and TRBJ2-3; D is tentatively TRBD1 or TRBD2 (5 bases each). Germline CDR1 reads MNHEY; CDR2 reads SVGEGT. V lost 5 bases and J 4 bases, leaving 13 bases between the germline ends. CDR3 length: 14 amino acids. The CDR3 DNA is TGTGCCAGCAGTGGGACCCGGGGTCCAGATACGCAGTATTTT. Amino acid sequence: CASSGTRGPDTQYF.

With regard to this clonotype: This may arise from a read error, as a much more abundant clone is one base away. This sequence joins TRBV2 and TRBJ2-2, with D tentatively TRBD1 (5 bases). Germline lookup yields CDR1 SNHLY and CDR2 FYNNEI. Between the trimmed V and J ends, which lost 6 bases and 0 bases, there was a span of 8 bases. The CDR3 consists of 14 residues. CDR3 residues: CASRGAANTGELFF. For the CDR3, the DNA is TGTGCCAGCAGAGGGGCAGCGAACACCGGGGAGCTGTTTTTT.

To note about this clonotype: This sequence may be a read error, since a much larger clone differs from it by one base. The V call is TRBV28, the J call TRBJ1-2; 8 nucleotides match TRBD1. After removal of 6 bases from V and 5 bases from J, the junction contained 14 bases not matched to a gene. Germline V lookup: CDR1 MDHEN, CDR2 SYDVKM. This CDR3 is built from 16 residues. The CDR3: CASSNASGRGRYGYTF. DNA for the CDR3: TGTGCCAGCAGCAACGCCTCCGGCAGGGGGCGGTATGGCTACACCTTC.

In this sample, this clonotype turned up once. A much larger clone differs from this one at a single base, so this may be a read error. V is TRBV27 and J is TRBJ2-2; D remains unclear. The CDR3 is 15 amino acids. CDR1 MNHEY and CDR2 SMNVEV come from the germline V gene (reference sequence). Here the CDR3 reads CAISLMFWHTGELFF. The DNA of the CDR3 is TGTGCCATCAGTTTAATGTTCTGGCACACCGGGGAGCTGTTTTTT.

This clonotype was seen many times. The V gene is TRBV7-3, the J gene TRBJ2-1; D remains unclear. Germline V gives CDR1 SGHTA, CDR2 FQGTGA. This CDR3 has 14 amino acids. The V end lost 2 bases, the J end lost 4 bases, and 9 bases lay between the germline ends. This chain's CDR3 is CASSLGREYNEQFF. The CDR3 DNA sequence: TGTGCCAGCAGCTTAGGCCGAGAATACAATGAGCAGTTCTTC.

This clonotype was observed at least ten times. The chain has TRBV27 and TRBJ2-7, with 9 nucleotides matching TRBD2. The CDR3 is 18 amino acids. The trim removed 2 bases at V and 0 bases at J, leaving 11 bases unmatched. Germline lookup yields CDR1 MNHEY and CDR2 SMNVEV (reference sequence). In DNA, the CDR3 is TGTGCCAGCAGTTTACACCCAATGTCAGCGGGGGGCTCCTACGAGCAGTACTTC. Protein product: CASSLHPMSAGGSYEQYF.

The chain joins TRBV3-1 to TRBJ2-1, with TRBD2 matching 7 bases. V gave up 4 bases and J gave up 3 bases; unmatched junction bases: 9. Germline V gene data show CDR1 as LGHDT and CDR2 as YNNKEL (reference sequence). This CDR3 is built from 16 residues. CDR3: CASSPWTPSGYNEQFF. The CDR3 nucleotides read TGTGCCAGCAGCCCCTGGACCCCTAGCGGCTACAATGAGCAGTTCTTC.

This clonotype showed up many times. This CDR3 reads CASRRGTGLSNQPQHF. As DNA, the CDR3 is TGTGCCAGCAGACGGGGGACAGGGTTGAGCAATCAGCCCCAGCATTTT. The J gene is TRBJ1-5, the V gene TRBV28, with 9 bases that match TRBD1. V was pared by 6 bases and J by 1 base, with 7 bases of the junction left unmatched. The length of the CDR3 is 16 residues. The germline CDR1 and CDR2 sequences are MDHEN and SYDVKM.

This clonotype showed up just a few times. The chain couples TRBV29-1 to TRBJ2-1; D is ambiguous. CDR1 is SQVTM and CDR2 is ANQGSEA in the germline V gene. This CDR3 is 11 amino acids long. Between the trimmed V and J ends, which lost 4 bases and 10 bases, there was a span of 11 bases. The CDR3 spells CSVGGSFEQFF. The CDR3 DNA follows: TGCAGCGTTGGAGGATCTTTCGAGCAGTTCTTC.

This clonotype turned up a few times. CDR3 amino acids: CASSFDSGRIYNEQFF. The DNA for the CDR3 is TGTGCCAGCAGTTTTGACTCGGGGCGGATCTACAATGAGCAGTTCTTC. The V and J genes are TRBV7-6 and TRBJ2-1; the D call may be TRBD1 or TRBD2 (5 bases each). The CDR3 is 16 residues long. Trimming removed 6 bases from V and 3 bases from J, with 18 bases in between. Germline values: CDR1 SGHVS, CDR2 FNYEAQ. The full variable domain, with the rest looked up from reference TRBV7-6 and TRBJ2-1, is GAGVSQSPRYKVTKRGQDVALRCDPISGHVSLYWYRQALGQGPEFLTYFNYEAQQDKSGLPNDRFSAERPEGSISTLTIQRTEQRDSAMYRCASSFDSGRIYNEQFFGPGTRLTVL.

In its sample, this clonotype was seen many times. J is TRBJ2-2 and V is TRBV12-3 or TRBV12-4, with D perhaps TRBD1 (5 bases). CDR3 length equals 12 residues. The V end was cut by 8 bases, the J end by 6 bases, with 10 bases between. CDR3 loop: CASQGVPGELFF. The CDR3 coding sequence is TGTGCCAGCCAAGGGGTTCCCGGGGAGCTGTTTTTT.

This clonotype was seen more than once but under ten times. The chain uses TRBV11-2 and TRBJ1-6; a weak D match, TRBD1 (5 bases). Between the trimmed V and J ends, which lost 1 base and 5 bases, there was a span of 9 bases. The CDR3 length is 15 residues. Looked up from germline, CDR1 is SGHAT and CDR2 is FQNNGV. In DNA, the CDR3 is TGTGCCAGCAGCTTAGTCAGGGAGCATAATTCACCCCTCCACTTT. This sequence encodes CASSLVREHNSPLHF.

This clonotype has at least ten counts. The V and J genes are TRBV7-9 and TRBJ1-1; D not resolved. CDR1 and CDR2 (germline): SEHNR, FQNEAQ (reference sequence). The CDR3 is made up of 13 amino acids. Trimming left V 5 bases short and J 0 bases short, with 7 bases between. This CDR3 is CASSAPMNTEAFF. CDR3 coding DNA: TGTGCCAGCAGCGCTCCCATGAACACTGAAGCTTTCTTT.

In its sample, this clonotype was seen many times. The genes are TRBV28 and TRBJ2-7; TRBD2 agrees at 7 bases. Germline CDR1 and CDR2: MDHEN and SYDVKM. V was pared by 8 bases and J by 2 bases, with 9 bases of the junction left unmatched. The CDR3 covers 14 residues. Here the CDR3 reads CASGAQGLTYEQYF. CDR3 bases: TGTGCCAGCGGGGCCCAGGGACTAACCTACGAGCAGTACTTC.

This clonotype was observed many times. V usage is TRBV9 and J usage is TRBJ2-3, with D hard to call. V lost 1 base and J lost 3, with 9 bases in between. The CDR3 runs 14 residues. From germline, CDR1 is SGDLS and CDR2 YYNGEE. CDR3 sequence (DNA): TGTGCCAGCAGCGTACTACCCGGGACAGATACGCAGTATTTT. Translated, it gives CASSVLPGTDTQYF.

This clonotype came up many times. The V and J genes are TRBV7-2 and TRBJ2-3, with a weak D call TRBD1 (5 bases). This CDR3 contains 14 residues. Per the germline V gene, CDR1 is SGHTA and CDR2 is FQGNSA. Trimming left V 2 bases short and J 6 bases short, with 12 bases between. The CDR3 protein is CASSLLQGGDTQYF. The DNA for the CDR3 is TGTGCCAGCAGCTTATTGCAGGGTGGGGATACGCAGTATTTT.

This clonotype was detected many times. Sequence at one end of the junction differs from germline and may be a read error. The V call is TRBV12-3 or TRBV12-4, the J call TRBJ2-7; 9 bases map to TRBD1. The CDR3 spans 14 residues. This CDR3 is CANSLRGQGLEQYF. CDR3 sequence (DNA): TGTGCCAACAGTTTACGGGGACAGGGATTGGAGCAGTACTTC.

The table lists this clonotype with many counts. V gene TRBV12-3 or TRBV12-4 combines with J gene TRBJ1-1; 7 positions agree with TRBD1. Unmatched junction bases numbered 2, after V lost 7 bases and J lost 3 bases. CDR3 length: 12 residues. The CDR3 coding sequence is TGTGCCAGCAATACAGGGGACACTGAAGCTTTCTTT. This gives the protein CASNTGDTEAFF.

This clonotype was seen many times. This chain joins TRBV20-1 and TRBJ2-3; TRBD1 aligns across 7 bases. V lost 3 bases, J lost 2 bases, and 5 bases stayed unmatched. From germline, CDR1 is DFQATT and CDR2 SNEGSKA (reference sequence). The CDR3 has 14 amino acids. The CDR3 nucleotides read TGCAGTGCTAGTCGTGGACAGGACACAGATACGCAGTATTTT. It codes for CSASRGQDTDTQYF.

This clonotype was observed at least ten times. CDR3 sequence (DNA): TGCAGTGCTAGACATTGGGGGACCCAGTACTTC. This translates into CSARHWGTQYF. The chain carries TRBV20-1 and TRBJ2-5, with D unclear. V dropped 2 bases and J dropped 7 bases, with 8 bases sitting between them. Germline V gene data show CDR1 as DFQATT and CDR2 as SNEGSKA (reference sequence). This CDR3 spans 11 amino acids.

This clonotype was counted only a few times. The chain links TRBV24-1 to TRBJ2-7; D unresolved. CDR1 and CDR2 from the germline V gene are KGHDR and SFDVKD. This CDR3 region has 13 residues. The V end lost 2 bases, the J end lost 2 bases, and 6 bases lay between the germline ends. As DNA, the CDR3 is TGTGCCACCAGTGATTCAGTAACCTACGAGCAGTACTTC. This encodes CATSDSVTYEQYF.

This clonotype was detected many times. The chain has TRBV7-2 and TRBJ2-3; 9 bases are shared with TRBD2. Germline assignment: CDR1 SGHTA and CDR2 FQGNSA. The trim removed 3 bases at V and 0 bases at J, leaving 1 base unmatched. The length of the CDR3 is 15 residues. The CDR3 is CASSFSGGSTDTQYF. The CDR3 bases are TGTGCCAGCAGCTTTAGCGGGGGAAGCACAGATACGCAGTATTTT.

This rearrangement joins TRBV20-1 to TRBJ1-3, with 7 bases aligning to TRBD1. CDR3 length: 13 residues. The J segment lost 0 bases and the V segment lost 8 bases, leaving 4 bases of the junction unmatched. The germline V gene encodes CDR1 DFQATT and CDR2 SNEGSKA (reference sequence). The CDR3 DNA reads TGCAGTCCACAGGGGCTCTCTGGAAACACCATATATTTT. Protein: CSPQGLSGNTIYF.

This clonotype was seen ten or more times. The chain joins TRBV20-1 to TRBJ2-7; the D gene is possibly TRBD2 (5 bases). CDR3 length equals 15 residues. Trimming took off 2 bases at V and 4 bases at J, with 18 bases between the two ends. Germline-derived CDR1 and CDR2 are DFQATT and SNEGSKA (reference sequence). CDR3 amino acids: CSARNRLWATYEQYF. The CDR3 region has the DNA TGCAGTGCTAGAAACCGACTATGGGCCACGTACGAGCAGTACTTC.

V gene TRBV4-1 combines with J gene TRBJ1-3; D is unclear. Germline V gives CDR1 MGHRA, CDR2 YSYEKL. This CDR3 has 17 amino acids. Deletions cut 3 bases from V and 0 bases from J, with 15 bases between. The CDR3 region is CASSHSRRIDSGNTIYF. The CDR3 nucleotides read TGCGCCAGCAGCCATTCTCGCAGAATCGACTCTGGAAACACCATATATTTT.

The chain carries TRBV29-1 and TRBJ2-2, with 7 bases identical to TRBD1. This CDR3 region has 11 residues. Germline CDR1 is SQVTM and CDR2 is ANQGSEA. V lost 7 bases to trimming and J lost 9 bases; unmatched junction nucleotides: 5. The CDR3 DNA reads TGCAGCGCCTCAGGGGGACGGGAGCTGTTTTTT. This encodes CSASGGRELFF.

This clonotype was counted many times. V is TRBV7-9 and J is TRBJ2-3; D is unclear. The V gene's germline CDR1 is SEHNR and CDR2 FQNEAQ (reference sequence). CDR3 size: 13 residues. The V end was cut by 0 bases, the J end by 3 bases, with 4 bases between. CDR3 DNA sequence: TGTGCCAGCAGCTTAGCCTGGACAGATACGCAGTATTTT. Protein sequence: CASSLAWTDTQYF.

The chain is built from TRBV19 and TRBJ2-4; D assignment may be TRBD1 or TRBD2 (6 bases each). The CDR3 is 17 amino acids. V lost 3 bases, J lost 5 bases, and 20 bases lay in between. The germline CDR1 and CDR2 sequences are LNHDA and SQIVND (reference sequence). As DNA, the CDR3 is TGTGCCAGTAGTATGTTGGCCTGGGGGGCGCGGGAAAACATTCAGTACTTC. It yields the protein CASSMLAWGARENIQYF.

This clonotype has ten or more counts. The genes are TRBV7-2 and TRBJ1-1; unclear D gene. The CDR3 has 13 residues. V lost 2 bases to trimming and J lost 4 bases, with 8 bases between them. Germline assignment: CDR1 SGHTA and CDR2 FQGNSA. In nucleotides, the CDR3 is TGTGCCAGCAGCTTAACGACACTCACTGAAGCTTTCTTT. Translation gives CASSLTTLTEAFF. Based on the CDR3 plus reference TRBV7-2 and TRBJ1-1, the full variable domain is GAGVSQSPSNKVTEKGKDVELRCDPISGHTALYWYRQSLGQGLEFLIYFQGNSAPDKSGLPSDRFSAERTGGSVSTLTIQRTQQEDSAVYLCASSLTTLTEAFFGQGTRLTVV.

This clonotype was recorded many times. J is TRBJ2-7 and V is TRBV6-1; TRBD1 aligns across 8 bases. The germline V gene encodes CDR1 MNHNS and CDR2 SASEGT. The CDR3 totals 16 residues. V dropped 4 bases and J dropped 2; count of bases not matched to a gene: 10. CDR3 amino acids: CASSGIGQGRPYEQYF. The CDR3 nucleotides read TGTGCCAGCAGTGGGATCGGACAGGGAAGACCCTACGAGCAGTACTTC.